Below are 4 T cell receptor beta chains sequenced from a single sample in a study of human T cells and chemical hapten exposure. Time point: healthy volunteer bleed at 6 weeks. Total RNA came from unfractionated whole blood. From the RACE reads, TCRdb called clonotypes with MiXCR, one entry per CDR3 protein. The profile shows fewer than 40,000 distinct CDR3 sequences, roughly 5% of them singletons. Sequencing was performed on whole blood. These receptors were obtained from a human donor in good health. Some clones in this sample may be carry-over from other donors' samples.

In this sample, this clonotype turned up many times. The rearrangement links TRBV6-5 to TRBJ2-7; 12 positions match TRBD2. Trimming took 4 bases from V and 5 from J; bases not matched to a gene: 6. CDR1 MNHEY and CDR2 SVGAGI come from the germline V gene. This CDR3 contains 15 residues. The CDR3 protein is CASSSLAGGIHEQYF. The CDR3 DNA reads as TGTGCCAGCAGTTCACTAGCGGGAGGTATCCACGAGCAGTACTTC.

This clonotype came up many times. The rearrangement joins TRBV4-2 to TRBJ1-3, with 7 bases aligning to TRBD1. V was clipped by 0 bases and J by 0 bases; unmatched bases: 5. This CDR3 is 17 amino acids long. Germline-derived CDR1 and CDR2 are LGHNA and YNFKEQ. In DNA form, the CDR3 reads TGTGCCAGCAGCCAAGATGGGGACAGATACTCTGGAAACACCATATATTTT. This encodes CASSQDGDRYSGNTIYF.

This clonotype appeared many times. The chain recombines TRBV20-1 with TRBJ1-6; 12 bases match TRBD1. The CDR3 is made up of 19 amino acids. V shed 0 bases, J shed 3 bases, and the junction held 9 bases outside the gene matches. Germline V gene data show CDR1 as DFQATT and CDR2 as SNEGSKA (reference sequence). The CDR3 region has the DNA TGCAGTGCTAGAGATTGGGACAGGGGGCCCCACATCTATAATTCACCCCTCCACTTT. It specifies CSARDWDRGPHIYNSPLHF.

The V and J genes are TRBV18 and TRBJ2-3; 8 nucleotides match TRBD2. With V trimmed by 3 bases and J by 3 bases, 11 bases remained unmatched. Germline loops: CDR1 KGHSH, CDR2 LQKENI. The CDR3 has 17 residues. CDR3 in DNA: TGTGCCAGCTCACCTCCGATGGGCGGGGGGCCGACAGATACGCAGTATTTT. Translated: CASSPPMGGGPTDTQYF. Variable domain in full (rest from reference TRBV18 and TRBJ2-3): NAGVMQNPRHLVRRRGQEARLRCSPMKGHSHVYWYRQLPEEGLKFMVYLQKENIIDESGMPKERFSAEFPKEGPSILRIQQVVRGDSAAYFCASSPPMGGGPTDTQYFGPGTRLTVL.